This T cell receptor beta chain emerged from a study of blood T cells in healthy people across ages. Notes on the study in general: Unsorted PBMCs prevented conclusive naive versus antigen-experienced comparison.

Details on this clonotype: The target antigen is unknown.

The study recruited healthy Caucasian donors from Russia who were aged roughly 6 to 95. The CDR3 loop spans 16 amino acids. The germline CDR1 and CDR2 sequences are MNHEY and SVGEGT. V shed 6 bases and J 3 bases; nucleotides not matched to a gene: 5. Sample-barcoded 5' priming and a J-beta primer mix drove a second PCR of roughly 7 to 11 cycles. TCRdb called the 5' RACE reads again in MiXCR, with one record for every CDR3 protein. This table has 1,300,000 or so distinct CDR3 sequences, around 55% appearing once. Sequencing was carried out using blood. The chain links TRBV6-2 or TRBV6-3 to TRBJ2-2; TRBD2 matches 12 bases. The receptor comes from a man between 18 and 29 years old in good health. CDR3 in amino acids: CASSRLAGDHTGELFF. The CDR3 nucleotides are TGTGCCAGCAGCCGACTAGCGGGAGACCACACCGGGGAGCTGTTTTTT.